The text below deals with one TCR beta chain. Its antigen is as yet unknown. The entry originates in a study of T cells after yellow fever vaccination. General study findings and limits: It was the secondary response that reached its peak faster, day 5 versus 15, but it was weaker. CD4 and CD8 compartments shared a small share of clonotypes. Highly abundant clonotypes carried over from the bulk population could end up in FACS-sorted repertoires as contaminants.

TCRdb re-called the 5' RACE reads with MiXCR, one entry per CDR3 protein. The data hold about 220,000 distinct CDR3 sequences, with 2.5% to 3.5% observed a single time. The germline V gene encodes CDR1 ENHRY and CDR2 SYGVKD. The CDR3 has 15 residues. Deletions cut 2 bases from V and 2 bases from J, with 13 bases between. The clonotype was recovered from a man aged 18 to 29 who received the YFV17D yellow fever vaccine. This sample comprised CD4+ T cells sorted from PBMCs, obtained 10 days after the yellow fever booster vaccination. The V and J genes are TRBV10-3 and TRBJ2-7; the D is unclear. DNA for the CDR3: TGTGCCATCAGTGAGCGGGCACAGAAAACCTACGAGCAGTACTTC. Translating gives CAISERAQKTYEQYF.